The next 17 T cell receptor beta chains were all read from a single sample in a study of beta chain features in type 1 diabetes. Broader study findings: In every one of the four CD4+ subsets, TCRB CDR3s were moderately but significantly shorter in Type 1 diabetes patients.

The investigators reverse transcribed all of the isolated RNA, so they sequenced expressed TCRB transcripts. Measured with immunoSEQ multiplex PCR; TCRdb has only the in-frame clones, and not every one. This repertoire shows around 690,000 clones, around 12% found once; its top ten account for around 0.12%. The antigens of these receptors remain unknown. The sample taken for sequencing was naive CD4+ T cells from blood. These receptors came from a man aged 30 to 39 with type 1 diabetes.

The CDR3 spells CASNERTGAMNTGELFF. CDR3 DNA sequence: TGTGCCAGCAACGAAAGGACAGGGGCCATGAACACCGGGGAGCTGTTTTTT. The chain recombines TRBV2 with TRBJ2-2; 9 bases fit TRBD1. The trim removed 7 bases at V and 1 base at J, leaving 10 bases unmatched. Germline CDR1 reads SNHLY; CDR2 reads FYNNEI. The CDR3 length is 17 residues.

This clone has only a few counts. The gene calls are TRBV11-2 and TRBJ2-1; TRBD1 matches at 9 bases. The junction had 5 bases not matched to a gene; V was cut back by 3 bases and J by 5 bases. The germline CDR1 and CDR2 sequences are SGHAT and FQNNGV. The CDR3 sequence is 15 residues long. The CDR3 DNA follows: TGTGCCAGCAGCTTCACAGGGGGCGCCCACAATGAGCAGTTCTTC. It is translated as CASSFTGGAHNEQFF.

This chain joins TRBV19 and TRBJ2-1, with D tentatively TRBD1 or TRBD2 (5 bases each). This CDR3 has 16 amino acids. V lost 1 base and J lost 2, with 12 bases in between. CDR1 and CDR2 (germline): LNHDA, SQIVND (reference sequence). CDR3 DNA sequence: TGTGCCAGTAGTATAGGAGGGACCAGTCCCTACAATGAGCAGTTCTTC. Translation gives CASSIGGTSPYNEQFF.

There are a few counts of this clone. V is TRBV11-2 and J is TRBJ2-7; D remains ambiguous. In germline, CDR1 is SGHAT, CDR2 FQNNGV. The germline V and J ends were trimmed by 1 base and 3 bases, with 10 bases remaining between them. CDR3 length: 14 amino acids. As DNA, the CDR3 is TGTGCCAGCAGCTTAGTGCAGGTGGGCTACGAGCAGTACTTC. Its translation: CASSLVQVGYEQYF.

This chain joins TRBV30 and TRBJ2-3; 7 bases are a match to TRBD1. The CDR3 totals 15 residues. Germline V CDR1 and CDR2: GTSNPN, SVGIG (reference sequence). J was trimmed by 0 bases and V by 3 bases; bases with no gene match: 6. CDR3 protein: CAWSHPRGSTDTQYF. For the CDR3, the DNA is TGTGCCTGGAGCCACCCCAGGGGGAGCACAGATACGCAGTATTTT.

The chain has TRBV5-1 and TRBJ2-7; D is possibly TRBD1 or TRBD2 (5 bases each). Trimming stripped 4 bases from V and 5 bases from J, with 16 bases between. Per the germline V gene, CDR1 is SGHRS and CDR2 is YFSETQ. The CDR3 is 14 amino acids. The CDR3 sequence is CASSQHGGAHEQYF. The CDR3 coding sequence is TGCGCCAGCAGCCAACATGGGGGTGCCCACGAGCAGTACTTC.

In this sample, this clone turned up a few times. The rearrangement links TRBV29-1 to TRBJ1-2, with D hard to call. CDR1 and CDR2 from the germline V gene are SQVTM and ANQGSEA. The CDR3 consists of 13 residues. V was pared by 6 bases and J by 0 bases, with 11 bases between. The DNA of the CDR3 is TGCAGCGTCCGAGCAGATACTAACTATGGCTACACCTTC. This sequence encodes CSVRADTNYGYTF.

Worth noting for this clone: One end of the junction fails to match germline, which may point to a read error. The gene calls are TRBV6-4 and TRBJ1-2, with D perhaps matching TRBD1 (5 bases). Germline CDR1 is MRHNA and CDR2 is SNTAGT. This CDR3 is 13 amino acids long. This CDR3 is CASSDGTVYGCTF. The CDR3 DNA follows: TGTGCCAGCAGCGATGGGACGGTCTATGGCTGCACCTTC.

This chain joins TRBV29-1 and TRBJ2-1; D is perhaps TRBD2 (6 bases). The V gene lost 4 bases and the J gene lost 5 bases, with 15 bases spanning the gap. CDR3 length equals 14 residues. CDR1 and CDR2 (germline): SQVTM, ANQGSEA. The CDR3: CSVGGLLVDNEQFF. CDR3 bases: TGCAGCGTTGGGGGACTCCTAGTAGACAATGAGCAGTTCTTC.

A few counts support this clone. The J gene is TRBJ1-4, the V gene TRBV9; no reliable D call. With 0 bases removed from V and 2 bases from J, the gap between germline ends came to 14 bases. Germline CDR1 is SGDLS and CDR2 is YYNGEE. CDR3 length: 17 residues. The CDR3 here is CASSVGGGLRTNEKLFF. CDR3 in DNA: TGTGCCAGCAGCGTAGGTGGCGGTTTGCGGACTAATGAAAAACTGTTTTTT. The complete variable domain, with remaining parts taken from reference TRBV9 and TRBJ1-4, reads DSGVTQTPKHLITATGQRVTLRCSPRSGDLSVYWYQQSLDQGLQFLIQYYNGEERAKGNILERFSAQQFPDLHSELNLSSLELGDSALYFCASSVGGGLRTNEKLFFGSGTQLSVL.

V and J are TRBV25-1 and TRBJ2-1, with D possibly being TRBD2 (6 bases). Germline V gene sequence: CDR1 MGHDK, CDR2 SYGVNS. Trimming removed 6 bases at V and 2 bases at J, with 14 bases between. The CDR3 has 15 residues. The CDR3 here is CASSSMGGAYNEQFF. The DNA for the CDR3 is TGTGCCAGCAGCTCAATGGGCGGGGCCTACAATGAGCAGTTCTTC. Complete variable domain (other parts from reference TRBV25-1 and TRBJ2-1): EADIYQTPRYLVIGTGKKITLECSQTMGHDKMYWYQQDPGMELHLIHYSYGVNSTEKGDLSSESTVSRIRTEHFPLTLESARPSHTSQYLCASSSMGGAYNEQFFGPGTRLTVL.

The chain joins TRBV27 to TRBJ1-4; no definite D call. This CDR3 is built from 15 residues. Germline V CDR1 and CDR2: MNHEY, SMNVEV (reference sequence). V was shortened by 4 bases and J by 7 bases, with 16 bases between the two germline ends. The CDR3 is CASSSRPFPSEKLFF. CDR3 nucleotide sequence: TGTGCCAGCAGTTCTCGACCATTCCCTAGTGAAAAACTGTTTTTT.

The CDR3, as DNA: TGTGCCAGCAGCTTAGAGAGGTGGACCCAGTACTTC. Its translation is CASSLERWTQYF. The chain joins TRBV11-2 to TRBJ2-5; D unclear. The CDR3 length is 12 residues. Trimming stripped 0 bases from V and 7 bases from J, with 6 bases between. The germline gives CDR1 SGHAT, CDR2 FQNNGV.

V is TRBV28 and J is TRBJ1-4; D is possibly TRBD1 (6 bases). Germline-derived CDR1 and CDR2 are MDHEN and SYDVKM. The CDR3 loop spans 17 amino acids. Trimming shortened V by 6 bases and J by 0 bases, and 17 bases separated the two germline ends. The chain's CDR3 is CASSLTGRRPTNEKLFF. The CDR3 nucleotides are TGTGCCAGCAGCCTGACAGGTCGGAGACCAACTAATGAAAAACTGTTTTTT.

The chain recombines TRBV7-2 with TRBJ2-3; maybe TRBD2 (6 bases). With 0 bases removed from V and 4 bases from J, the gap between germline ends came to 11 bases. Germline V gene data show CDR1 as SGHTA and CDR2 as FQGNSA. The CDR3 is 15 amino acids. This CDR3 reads CASSLAAGNADTQYF. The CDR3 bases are TGTGCCAGCAGCTTAGCCGCGGGAAACGCAGATACGCAGTATTTT.

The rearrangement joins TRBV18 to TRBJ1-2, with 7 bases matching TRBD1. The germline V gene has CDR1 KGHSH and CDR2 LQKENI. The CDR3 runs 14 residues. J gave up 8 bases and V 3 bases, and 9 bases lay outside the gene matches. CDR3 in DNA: TGTGCCAGCTCACCCGACAGGGCGGTAGAGGGCTACACCTTC. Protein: CASSPDRAVEGYTF.

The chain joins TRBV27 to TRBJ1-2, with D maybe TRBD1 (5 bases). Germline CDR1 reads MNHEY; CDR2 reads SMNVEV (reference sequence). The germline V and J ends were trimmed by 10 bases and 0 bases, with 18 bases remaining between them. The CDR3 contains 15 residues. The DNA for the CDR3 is TGTGCCACCTCATCACGACAGCAAGCTAACTATGGCTACACCTTC. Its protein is CATSSRQQANYGYTF.